This T cell receptor beta chain was observed in a study of T cell repertoires in cytomegalovirus infection. On the study more broadly: TCR beta signatures that were public indicated CMV infection and matching HLA type.

From the reads, TCRdb called clonotypes with MiXCR, one entry per CDR3 protein. The data contain almost 500,000 distinct CDR3 sequences, approximately 11% of them singletons. This clonotype has a handful of counts. Antigen: not known. Broader study findings: HLA-C-restricted TCR beta clonotypes specific for CMV led the ex vivo response. Frequencies of public TCR beta families were cumulated, and this identified carriers of CMV plus the relevant HLA.

V shed 4 bases and J shed 0 bases, with 10 bases lying between them. Germline loops: CDR1 LNHDA, CDR2 SQIVND (reference sequence). The CDR3 is 15 amino acids. The sequence came from a human donor in good health (CMV status not recorded). Some clones in this sample may be carry-over from other donors' samples. The chain is built from TRBV19 and TRBJ2-1, with D possibly TRBD1 on 6 matching bases. Sequenced: PBMCs. The CDR3 DNA follows: TGTGCCAGTAGTAACAGGGAGCTCTCCTACAATGAGCAGTTCTTC. Translation gives CASSNRELSYNEQFF. Using reference TRBV19 and TRBJ2-1 for the parts outside the CDR3, the full variable domain is DGGITQSPKYLFRKEGQNVTLSCEQNLNHDAMYWYRQDPGQGLRLIYYSQIVNDFQKGDIAEGYSVSREKKESFPLTVTSAQKNPTAFYLCASSNRELSYNEQFFGPGTRLTVL.